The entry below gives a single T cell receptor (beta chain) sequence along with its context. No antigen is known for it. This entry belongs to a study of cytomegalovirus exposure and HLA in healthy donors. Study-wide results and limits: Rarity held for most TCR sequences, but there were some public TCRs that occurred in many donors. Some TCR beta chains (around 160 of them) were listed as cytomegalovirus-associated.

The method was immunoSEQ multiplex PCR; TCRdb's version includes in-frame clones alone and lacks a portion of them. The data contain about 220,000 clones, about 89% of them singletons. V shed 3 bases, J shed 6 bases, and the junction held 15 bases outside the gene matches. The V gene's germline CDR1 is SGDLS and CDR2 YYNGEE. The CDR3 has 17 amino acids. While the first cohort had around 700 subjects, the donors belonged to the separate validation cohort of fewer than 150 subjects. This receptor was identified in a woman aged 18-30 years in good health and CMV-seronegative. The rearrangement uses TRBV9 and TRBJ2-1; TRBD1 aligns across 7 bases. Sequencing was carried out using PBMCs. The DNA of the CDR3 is TGTGCCAGCAGCGAGGGACCCGGGACAGAATTAGGCAATGAGCAGTTCTTC. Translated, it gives CASSEGPGTELGNEQFF.